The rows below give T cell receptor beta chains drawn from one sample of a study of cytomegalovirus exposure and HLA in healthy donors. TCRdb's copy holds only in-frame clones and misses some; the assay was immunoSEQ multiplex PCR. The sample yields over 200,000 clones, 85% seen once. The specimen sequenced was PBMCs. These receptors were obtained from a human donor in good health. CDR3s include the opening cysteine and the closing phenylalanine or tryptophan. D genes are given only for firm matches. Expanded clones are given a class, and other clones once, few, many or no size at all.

CDR3: CASSLVRSTGSNQPQHF
DNA: TGTGCCAGCAGCTTAGTCCGTTCTACAGGGAGCAATCAGCCCCAGCATTTT
D: .
J: TRBJ1-5
V: TRBV7-2
size: .

CDR3: CASSTTQRTGRTDTQYF
DNA: TGTGCCAGTAGTACCACTCAGAGGACAGGGCGAACAGATACGCAGTATTTT
D: TRBD1
J: TRBJ2-3
V: TRBV19
size: once

CDR3: CASSGDNYEQYF
DNA: TGTGCCAGCAGCGGCGACAACTACGAGCAGTACTTC
D: .
J: TRBJ2-7
V: TRBV4-2
size: few

CDR3: CASRGWEREKNTGELFF
DNA: TGTGCCAGCAGGGGTTGGGAGCGAGAGAAAAACACCGGGGAGCTGTTTTTT
D: .
J: TRBJ2-2
V: TRBV7-8
size: few

CDR3: CASSHGGQETQYF
DNA: TGTGCCAGCAGCCACGGGGGACAAGAGACCCAGTACTTC
D: .
J: TRBJ2-5
V: TRBV6-5
size: .

CDR3: CASSVTTGRGETQYF
DNA: TGTGCCAGCAGCGTTACAACAGGGCGAGGGGAGACCCAGTACTTC
D: .
J: TRBJ2-5
V: TRBV9
size: .

CDR3: CASSVAGSGSTDTQYF
DNA: TGTGCCAGCAGCGTAGCTGGGAGCGGGAGTACAGATACGCAGTATTTT
D: TRBD2
J: TRBJ2-3
V: TRBV9
size: .

CDR3: CASSRQGPGETQYF
DNA: TGTGCCAGTAGCAGACAGGGGCCGGGAGAGACCCAGTACTTC
D: TRBD1
J: TRBJ2-5
V: TRBV19
size: .

CDR3: CASSLGTGDEKLFF
DNA: TGTGCCAGCAGCTTAGGGACAGGGGATGAAAAACTGTTTTTT
D: TRBD1
J: TRBJ1-4
V: TRBV7-6
size: .

CDR3: CASTEAPGELFF
DNA: TGTGCCAGCACCGAGGCCCCGGGGGAACTGTTTTTT
D: .
J: TRBJ1-4
V: TRBV28
size: .

CDR3: CASSLTAGRRTDTQYF
DNA: TGTGCCAGCAGCTTGACAGCAGGGCGACGCACAGATACGCAGTATTTT
D: .
J: TRBJ2-3
V: TRBV5-6
size: .

CDR3: CASPRGQGETQYF
DNA: TGTGCCAGCCCACGGGGACAGGGGGAGACCCAGTACTTC
D: TRBD1
J: TRBJ2-5
V: TRBV18
size: .

CDR3: CASSEDRDQPQHF
DNA: TGTGCCAGCAGCGAGGACAGGGATCAGCCCCAGCATTTT
D: TRBD1
J: TRBJ1-5
V: TRBV7-3
size: .

CDR3: CASSQDSASDEQFF
DNA: TGCGCCAGCAGCCAAGATTCTGCGTCCGATGAGCAGTTCTTC
D: .
J: TRBJ2-1
V: TRBV4-3
size: .

CDR3: CASSQLSGQGNEQFF
DNA: TGCGCCAGCAGCCAATTGTCAGGACAGGGCAATGAGCAGTTCTTC
D: TRBD1
J: TRBJ2-1
V: TRBV4-3
size: .

CDR3: CSGTAGSADTQYF
DNA: TGCAGCGGAACTGCGGGGAGTGCAGATACGCAGTATTTT
D: .
J: TRBJ2-3
V: TRBV29-1
size: .

CDR3: CASSLASGGSYNEQFF
DNA: TGTGCCAGCAGCTTAGCTAGCGGGGGCTCCTACAATGAGCAGTTCTTC
D: TRBD2
J: TRBJ2-1
V: TRBV7-6
size: .

CDR3: CASSQERLAGGSRSYNEQFF
DNA: TGCGCCAGCAGCCAAGAGAGGCTAGCGGGAGGGTCGAGGTCCTACAATGAGCAGTTCTTC
D: TRBD2
J: TRBJ2-1
V: TRBV4-1
size: .

CDR3: CASNLRDTGELFF
DNA: TGTGCCAGCAATCTGCGGGACACCGGGGAGCTGTTTTTT
D: .
J: TRBJ2-2
V: TRBV2
size: .

CDR3: CASSYSYPGTDEQYF
DNA: TGTGCCAGCAGTTACTCTTACCCCGGTACGGACGAGCAGTACTTC
D: .
J: TRBJ2-7
V: TRBV6-6
size: .

CDR3: CSVGTGGTDTQYF
DNA: TGCAGCGTGGGGACGGGAGGCACAGATACGCAGTATTTT
D: .
J: TRBJ2-3
V: TRBV29-1
size: once

CDR3: CASSSSGQGVYEQYF
DNA: TGTGCCAGCAGTTCATCGGGACAGGGGGTCTACGAGCAGTACTTC
D: TRBD1
J: TRBJ2-7
V: TRBV28
size: .

CDR3: CASSYSSAGLSETQYF
DNA: TGTGCCAGCAGTTACTCTTCAGCGGGACTATCAGAGACCCAGTACTTC
D: TRBD2
J: TRBJ2-5
V: TRBV6-6
size: .

CDR3: CASSRQGVGYGYTF
DNA: TGCGCCAGCAGCAGACAGGGAGTAGGCTATGGCTACACCTTC
D: TRBD1
J: TRBJ1-2
V: TRBV4-1
size: .

CDR3: CASGPSSYEQYF
DNA: TGTGCTAGTGGCCCCAGCTCCTACGAGCAGTACTTC
D: .
J: TRBJ2-7
V: TRBV12-5
size: .

CDR3: CASSPPGRGYGYTF
DNA: TGTGCCAGCTCACCACCTGGTAGGGGCTATGGCTACACCTTC
D: .
J: TRBJ1-2
V: TRBV18
size: .

CDR3: CASSLYRQGGYGYTF
DNA: TGTGCCAGCAGTTTATACCGGCAGGGGGGCTATGGCTACACCTTC
D: TRBD1
J: TRBJ1-2
V: TRBV27
size: .

CDR3: CASSLIPGGPGTGELFF
DNA: TGTGCCAGCAGCTTAATACCGGGAGGGCCGGGCACCGGGGAGCTGTTTTTT
D: TRBD2
J: TRBJ2-2
V: TRBV7-9
size: .

CDR3: CASSSPDRTHEQYF
DNA: TGTGCCAGCAGCTCTCCAGACAGGACCCACGAGCAGTACTTC
D: .
J: TRBJ2-7
V: TRBV7-9
size: few

CDR3: CSVDLGLAGAREQYF
DNA: TGCAGCGTTGATCTTGGACTAGCGGGAGCGCGGGAGCAGTACTTC
D: TRBD2
J: TRBJ2-7
V: TRBV29-1
size: once

CDR3: CAWSVRKRECTDTQYF
DNA: TGTGCCTGGAGTGTACGTAAGCGGGAGTGCACAGATACGCAGTATTTT
D: TRBD2
J: TRBJ2-3
V: TRBV30
size: .

CDR3: CASSSGTRSGNEQFF
DNA: TGCGCCAGCAGCTCGGGGACTAGATCGGGGAATGAGCAGTTCTTC
D: TRBD2
J: TRBJ2-1
V: TRBV5-1
size: .

CDR3: CASSVQGNTGELFF
DNA: TGTGCCAGCAGCGTACAGGGGAACACCGGGGAGCTGTTTTTT
D: .
J: TRBJ2-2
V: TRBV7-3
size: .

CDR3: CASSLVRTPSTQYF
DNA: TGTGCCAGCAGCTTGGTGCGGACACCCTCGACCCAGTACTTC
D: .
J: TRBJ2-5
V: TRBV5-8
size: .

CDR3: CASRQGHEQYF
DNA: TGCGCCAGCCGCCAGGGCCACGAGCAGTACTTC
D: .
J: TRBJ2-7
V: TRBV4-1
size: few

CDR3: CAWSRQGIYEQYF
DNA: TGTGCCTGGAGTCGACAGGGAATCTACGAGCAGTACTTC
D: TRBD1
J: TRBJ2-7
V: TRBV30
size: few

CDR3: CASSTSGQGAYEQYF
DNA: TGTGCCAGCTCCACCTCCGGTCAGGGGGCTTACGAGCAGTACTTC
D: TRBD1
J: TRBJ2-7
V: TRBV18
size: .

CDR3: CASSHPPTPGQGVPGANVLTF
DNA: TGCGCCAGCAGTCACCCGCCCACGCCGGGACAGGGTGTCCCTGGGGCCAACGTCCTGACTTTC
D: TRBD1
J: TRBJ2-6
V: TRBV23-1
size: .

CDR3: CASSLLVSTGELFF
DNA: TGTGCCAGCAGCTTATTAGTTTCCACCGGGGAGCTGTTTTTT
D: .
J: TRBJ2-2
V: TRBV7-6
size: .

CDR3: CASSTRDSSNQPQHF
DNA: TGTGCCAGCAGTACTAGGGACAGTAGCAATCAGCCCCAGCATTTT
D: TRBD1
J: TRBJ1-5
V: TRBV6-1
size: .

CDR3: CASLSQGALNEQFF
DNA: TGTGCCAGCTTGAGCCAAGGGGCTTTAAATGAGCAGTTCTTC
D: .
J: TRBJ2-1
V: TRBV7-9
size: .

CDR3: CASSPTLGTGTDTQYF
DNA: TGTGCCAGCAGCCCCACCCTAGGGACAGGCACAGATACGCAGTATTTT
D: TRBD1
J: TRBJ2-3
V: TRBV4-2
size: .

CDR3: CASSLGQNEAFF
DNA: TGTGCCAGCAGCTTAGGGCAGAACGAAGCTTTCTTT
D: .
J: TRBJ1-1
V: TRBV7-9
size: .

CDR3: CASSPKTSGSNEQFF
DNA: TGTGCCAGCAGTCCAAAGACTAGCGGGAGTAATGAGCAGTTCTTC
D: TRBD2
J: TRBJ2-1
V: TRBV6-1
size: .

CDR3: CASSEKTGNYEQYF
DNA: TGTGCCAGCAGCGAGAAGACAGGGAACTACGAGCAGTACTTC
D: TRBD1
J: TRBJ2-7
V: TRBV7-2
size: .

CDR3: CASSPRLAGGRPSSYEQYF
DNA: TGTGCCAGTAGTCCCAGACTAGCGGGAGGACGCCCCAGCTCCTACGAGCAGTACTTC
D: TRBD2
J: TRBJ2-7
V: TRBV19
size: .

CDR3: CASSYATSGGLEQYF
DNA: TGTGCCAGCAGTTACGCGACTAGCGGGGGCCTGGAGCAGTACTTC
D: TRBD2
J: TRBJ2-7
V: TRBV6-6
size: .

CDR3: CAWSGGGNEQFF
DNA: TGTGCCTGGAGTGGAGGTGGGAATGAGCAGTTCTTC
D: .
J: TRBJ2-1
V: TRBV30
size: .

CDR3: CASSHAGTGSGQPQHF
DNA: TGCGCCAGCAGCCATGCCGGGACAGGGTCGGGTCAGCCCCAGCATTTT
D: TRBD1
J: TRBJ1-5
V: TRBV4-1
size: .

CDR3: CASSSRIGTSEEQYF
DNA: TGTGCCAGCAGCTCAAGGATAGGGACATCAGAAGAGCAGTACTTC
D: .
J: TRBJ2-7
V: TRBV7-9
size: .

CDR3: CASSLRDRAETQYF
DNA: TGTGCCAGCAGCCTCCGGGACAGGGCTGAGACCCAGTACTTC
D: TRBD1
J: TRBJ2-5
V: TRBV7-6
size: .

CDR3: CAISERENTEAFF
DNA: TGTGCCATCAGTGAGCGAGAGAACACTGAAGCTTTCTTT
D: .
J: TRBJ1-1
V: TRBV10-3
size: few

CDR3: CASSYEPHYEQYF
DNA: TGTGCCAGCAGTTACGAGCCCCACTACGAGCAGTACTTC
D: .
J: TRBJ2-7
V: TRBV6-5
size: once

CDR3: CASSRSGLNSPLHF
DNA: TGTGCCAGCAGCCGATCCGGGTTGAATTCACCCCTCCACTTT
D: .
J: TRBJ1-6
V: TRBV7-9
size: .

CDR3: CSVAKNTGELFF
DNA: TGCAGCGTTGCCAAGAACACCGGGGAGCTGTTTTTT
D: .
J: TRBJ2-2
V: TRBV29-1
size: .

CDR3: CASSFRLAGGTDTQYF
DNA: TGTGCCAGCAGCTTCCGACTAGCGGGAGGGACAGATACGCAGTATTTT
D: TRBD2
J: TRBJ2-3
V: TRBV7-9
size: .

CDR3: CASSLGQGPTEAFF
DNA: TGTGCCAGCAGTTTAGGACAGGGCCCCACTGAAGCTTTCTTT
D: TRBD1
J: TRBJ1-1
V: TRBV6-5
size: once

CDR3: CATSRGGLWDAGETQYF
DNA: TGTGCCACCAGCAGAGGGGGACTCTGGGACGCCGGGGAAACCCAGTACTTC
D: .
J: TRBJ2-5
V: TRBV15
size: .

CDR3: CASSAKLLGTGELFF
DNA: TGTGCCAGCAGCGCAAAGCTACTAGGCACCGGGGAGCTGTTTTTT
D: .
J: TRBJ2-2
V: TRBV9
size: .

CDR3: CSAMRNTEAFF
DNA: TGCAGTGCTATGAGGAACACTGAAGCTTTCTTT
D: .
J: TRBJ1-1
V: TRBV20-1
size: .